The 30 T cell receptor beta chains below all came from one sample that was sequenced in a study of blood T cell repertoires in COVID-19. Assay used: immunoSEQ multiplex PCR; TCRdb lists only in-frame clones, some missing. The table records some 39,000 clones, more than 65% of them present only once. The sample comprised peripheral blood. The receptors were gathered from a man older than 75 with acute or convalescent COVID-19.

This clone was recorded once. The chain uses TRBV6-1 and TRBJ1-1; TRBD1 matches at 11 bases. Germline assignment: CDR1 MNHNS and CDR2 SASEGT. The J segment lost 5 bases and the V segment lost 3 bases, leaving 5 bases of the junction unmatched. The length of the CDR3 is 15 residues. The CDR3 here is CASSEDRGLFTEAFF. In DNA, the CDR3 is TGTGCCAGCAGTGAGGACAGGGGGCTCTTTACTGAAGCTTTCTTT.

This clone was picked up a small number of times. J is TRBJ1-5 and V is TRBV9; 9 nucleotides align to TRBD1. The trim removed 3 bases at V and 2 bases at J, leaving 6 bases unmatched. This CDR3 is built from 16 residues. Germline CDR1 and CDR2: SGDLS and YYNGEE. CDR3 amino acids: CASSASDRGGNQPQHF. CDR3 sequence (DNA): TGTGCCAGCAGCGCCTCGGACAGGGGAGGCAATCAGCCCCAGCATTTT.

This rearrangement joins TRBV9 to TRBJ1-1; the D is unclear. Germline V gives CDR1 SGDLS, CDR2 YYNGEE. There are 14 residues in the CDR3. Trimming cost V 3 bases and J 2 bases, with 11 bases left between them. CDR3 sequence (DNA): TGTGCCAGCAGCGCAGATACAGATAACACTGAAGCTTTCTTT. It codes for CASSADTDNTEAFF.

This clone was seen a few times. The rearrangement links TRBV18 to TRBJ2-1; perhaps TRBD1 as D (5 bases). The ends were cut back, 1 base at V and 8 bases at J, with 9 bases in the middle. Germline CDR1 KGHSH, CDR2 LQKENI. The CDR3 extends over 13 amino acids. The CDR3 nucleotides are TGTGCCAGCTCACCACGGCAGGGCGATGAGCAGTTCTTC. Translation gives CASSPRQGDEQFF.

As regards this clone: A junction boundary mismatches the germline segment, possibly from a read error. The chain has TRBV7-7 and TRBJ1-4; TRBD1 matches 8 bases. This CDR3 is built from 16 residues. Germline-derived CDR1 and CDR2 are SSHAT and FNYEAQ (reference sequence). CDR3: CASSFPRQGTNEKLFF. The CDR3 region has the DNA TGTGCTAGCAGCTTCCCCAGACAGGGGACTAATGAAAAACTGTTTTTT.

The CDR3: CASSRGDRVRSGANVLTF. CDR3 coding DNA: TGTGCCAGTAGTAGGGGGGACAGAGTCCGCTCTGGGGCCAACGTCCTGACTTTC. This chain links TRBV19 with TRBJ2-6; TRBD1 is a possible D gene (7 bases). V was cut by 4 bases and J by 0 bases, with 16 bases left in between. In germline, CDR1 is LNHDA, CDR2 SQIVND (reference sequence). CDR3 length: 18 amino acids.

The V and J genes are TRBV10-3 and TRBJ2-7; 7 bases are a match to TRBD1. This CDR3 is 15 amino acids long. Germline lookup yields CDR1 ENHRY and CDR2 SYGVKD. J lost 3 bases, V lost 0 bases, and 5 bases had no gene match. The CDR3 DNA reads as TGTGCCATCAGTGAGTCGGGGACAGTTGACTACGAGCAGTACTTC. Its protein product is CAISESGTVDYEQYF.

In its sample, this clone ranks as medium-sized. The chain is built from TRBV6-6 and TRBJ1-6, with unresolved D. The V and J ends lost 5 bases and 2 bases respectively, with 7 bases between them. CDR1 and CDR2 from the germline V gene are MNHNY and SVGAGI (reference sequence). The CDR3 totals 14 residues. The CDR3 bases are TGTGCCAGCAGTAAAGCTCCCTATAATTCACCCCTCCACTTT. This sequence encodes CASSKAPYNSPLHF.

The chain couples TRBV18 to TRBJ2-3; TRBD1 matches 12 bases. This CDR3 has 15 amino acids. Unmatched junction bases numbered 3, after V lost 3 bases and J lost 5 bases. The germline CDR1 and CDR2 sequences are KGHSH and LQKENI. The DNA of the CDR3 is TGTGCCAGCTCACCCGGGACAGGGGGCAGAGATACGCAGTATTTT. This encodes CASSPGTGGRDTQYF.

The V and J genes are TRBV5-1 and TRBJ2-7, with 7 bases lining up with TRBD1. Trimming cost V 0 bases and J 7 bases; bases outside gene matches: 10. From germline, CDR1 is SGHRS and CDR2 YFSETQ. CDR3 length equals 15 residues. CDR3 nucleotide sequence: TGCGCCAGCAGCTTGGACCAAACAGGGGTAGGAGAGCAGTACTTC. Protein sequence: CASSLDQTGVGEQYF.

Only a few counts were recorded for this clone. The chain employs TRBV5-1 and TRBJ1-2; D not resolved. Trimming shortened V by 2 bases and J by 2 bases, and 7 bases separated the two germline ends. Per germline, CDR1 SGHRS and CDR2 YFSETQ. The CDR3 covers 13 residues. The CDR3 nucleotides are TGCGCCAGCAGCTTTACGGGGAACTATGGCTACACCTTC. Translated: CASSFTGNYGYTF.

The chain recombines TRBV4-2 with TRBJ2-1, with 13 bases fitting TRBD2. Trimming removed 0 bases from V and 6 bases from J; junction bases left unmatched: 8. CDR3 size: 18 residues. The germline CDR1 and CDR2 sequences are LGHNA and YNFKEQ. CDR3 protein: CASSQERRTSGGGNEQFF. The CDR3 nucleotides are TGTGCCAGCAGCCAAGAGCGGCGGACTAGCGGGGGAGGCAATGAGCAGTTCTTC.

The rearrangement joins TRBV7-6 to TRBJ1-2; 9 bases agree with TRBD1. V dropped 5 bases and J dropped 3; count of bases not matched to a gene: 7. The germline V gene encodes CDR1 SGHVS and CDR2 FNYEAQ. CDR3 size: 15 residues. CDR3: CASSPSTGGDYGYTF. CDR3 bases: TGTGCCAGCAGCCCTTCGACAGGGGGAGACTATGGCTACACCTTC.

The V gene is TRBV3-1 (or the pseudogene TRBV3-2), the J gene TRBJ2-5; perhaps TRBD2 as D (6 bases). CDR1 and CDR2 (germline): LGHDT, YNNKEL (reference sequence). The CDR3 spans 14 residues. V lost 0 bases to trimming and J lost 5 bases, with 10 bases between them. Here the CDR3 reads CASSQDVGRETQYF. DNA of the CDR3: TGTGCCAGCAGCCAAGATGTGGGGAGGGAGACCCAGTACTTC.

This clone was picked up a small number of times. The chain carries TRBV7-9 and TRBJ1-2, with TRBD1 as a possible D gene (6 bases). The CDR3 runs 13 residues. Germline values: CDR1 SEHNR, CDR2 FQNEAQ (reference sequence). V was pared by 5 bases and J by 8 bases, with 15 bases between. CDR3 protein: CASSQGMRAGYTF. In DNA form, the CDR3 reads TGTGCCAGCAGCCAGGGGATGCGGGCCGGCTACACCTTC.

The chain uses TRBV6-2 or TRBV6-3 and TRBJ2-7, with 8 bases fitting TRBD1. CDR3 size: 15 residues. CDR1 is MNHEY, CDR2 SVGEGT, per germline. V dropped 5 bases and J dropped 0; count of bases not matched to a gene: 6. The DNA of the CDR3 is TGTGCCAGCAGTCAGACAGGGGTAACCTCCTACGAGCAGTACTTC. It specifies CASSQTGVTSYEQYF.

The chain couples TRBV21-1 to TRBJ2-1; the D call TRBD2 from the table was never checked on the DNA. TRBV21-1 is annotated as a pseudogene. The length of the CDR3 is 17 residues. The CDR3 coding sequence is TGTGCCAGCAGCAAAGCCGCGGGGCAGGGACCCTACAATGAGCAGTTCTTC. Protein sequence: CASSKAAGQGPYNEQFF.

V is TRBV12-3 or TRBV12-4 and J is TRBJ1-2; 9 positions agree with TRBD1. The J segment lost 8 bases and the V segment lost 3 bases, leaving 1 base of the junction unmatched. The CDR3 extends over 12 amino acids. CDR3 coding DNA: TGTGCCAGCAGTTTGGACAGGGGAGGCTACACCTTC. This codes for CASSLDRGGYTF.

This clone is a singleton in its sample. V usage is TRBV28 and J usage is TRBJ1-5; the D gene is possibly TRBD1 (5 bases). CDR1 is MDHEN and CDR2 is SYDVKM in the germline V gene. The germline V and J ends were trimmed by 2 bases and 1 base, with 9 bases remaining between them. The CDR3 is 15 residues long. The CDR3 DNA reads TGTGCCAGCAGTTTAGGGGGGGGGAGCAATCAGCCCCAGCATTTT. This sequence encodes CASSLGGGSNQPQHF.

CDR3 amino acids: CASSQGGLASYEQYF. CDR3 sequence (DNA): TGCGCCAGCAGCCAAGGAGGGCTAGCTTCCTACGAGCAGTACTTC. The chain employs TRBV4-1 and TRBJ2-7, with a weak D call TRBD2 (5 bases). Looked up from germline, CDR1 is MGHRA and CDR2 is YSYEKL. V was shortened by 1 base and J by 1 base, with 11 bases between the two germline ends. This CDR3 spans 15 amino acids.

V is TRBV7-9 and J is TRBJ2-3; 9 nucleotides align to TRBD2. Losses at the gene ends were 4 bases for V and 0 bases for J; bases not matched to a gene: 8. The CDR3 has 17 amino acids. Germline CDR1 and CDR2: SEHNR and FQNEAQ (reference sequence). CDR3 sequence reads: CASSWKRRGGSTDTQYF. The CDR3 nucleotides read TGTGCCAGCAGCTGGAAAAGGCGGGGGGGAAGCACAGATACGCAGTATTTT.

The rearrangement links TRBV14 to TRBJ2-7, with a possible D match to TRBD1 (6 bases). V lost 2 bases and J lost 2, with 19 bases in between. CDR3 size: 17 residues. CDR1 is SGHDN and CDR2 is FVKESK in the germline V gene. The chain's CDR3 is CASSQTVRKGDAYEQYF. In DNA, the CDR3 is TGTGCCAGCAGCCAAACGGTGAGAAAGGGGGATGCCTACGAGCAGTACTTC.

The chain links TRBV19 to TRBJ2-4; 7 nucleotides agree with TRBD2. Germline loops: CDR1 LNHDA, CDR2 SQIVND (reference sequence). The CDR3 has 16 residues. The V and J ends lost 7 bases and 0 bases, in that order; junction bases with no gene match: 9. CDR3 nucleotides: TGTGCCAGTACCGGCGGGGGACTACCAGCCAAAAACATTCAGTACTTC. As protein: CASTGGGLPAKNIQYF.

This chain connects TRBV13 to TRBJ1-2; 9 bases match TRBD1. This CDR3 is built from 14 residues. The J segment lost 8 bases and the V segment lost 1 base, leaving 5 bases of the junction unmatched. The V gene's germline CDR1 is PRHDT and CDR2 FYEKMQ (reference sequence). CDR3 sequence reads: CASSLDRGQGGYTF. As DNA, the CDR3 is TGTGCCAGCAGCTTAGACAGGGGGCAGGGCGGCTACACCTTC.

The chain is built from TRBV11-2 and TRBJ2-5; TRBD1 is a possible D gene (5 bases). The CDR3 is 15 amino acids. V was pared by 1 base and J by 5 bases, with 14 bases between. From germline, CDR1 is SGHAT and CDR2 FQNNGV. DNA for the CDR3: TGTGCCAGCAGCTTAGCCGGAGTCAGGGCTGAGACCCAGTACTTC. Protein product: CASSLAGVRAETQYF.

The chain couples TRBV7-9 to TRBJ1-6, with 8 nucleotides matching TRBD1. The CDR3 covers 13 residues. Germline lookup yields CDR1 SEHNR and CDR2 FQNEAQ (reference sequence). With 4 bases clipped from V and 8 bases from J, the junction kept 1 base outside the gene matches. The CDR3 bases are TGTGCCAGCAGCTCGACAGGGGATTCACCCCTCCACTTT. Translating it yields CASSSTGDSPLHF.

The V call is TRBV6-5, the J call TRBJ2-7, with TRBD1 matching 7 bases. The CDR3 sequence is 14 residues long. V was pared by 6 bases and J by 2 bases, with 7 bases of the junction left unmatched. Germline V CDR1 and CDR2: MNHEY, SVGAGI. In DNA, the CDR3 is TGTGCCAGCAGACAGACAGGGAGCACCTACGAGCAGTACTTC. Translation: CASRQTGSTYEQYF.

The rearrangement links TRBV28 to TRBJ1-2; D is unresolved. Germline assignment: CDR1 MDHEN and CDR2 SYDVKM. Trimming removed 9 bases at V and 4 bases at J, with 12 bases between. The CDR3 covers 12 residues. In nucleotides, the CDR3 is TGTGCCAGTGCGCCCCACTTCTATGGCTACACCTTC. Amino acid sequence: CASAPHFYGYTF.

This sequence joins TRBV20-1 and TRBJ2-7; 7 bases align to TRBD1. The CDR3 runs 13 residues. The J segment lost 2 bases and the V segment lost 3 bases, leaving 4 bases of the junction unmatched. The germline V gene has CDR1 DFQATT and CDR2 SNEGSKA (reference sequence). CDR3 coding DNA: TGCAGTGCTAGTTTTCAGGGGGCCTACGAGCAGTACTTC. It translates to CSASFQGAYEQYF.

The V and J genes are TRBV19 and TRBJ1-5; TRBD1 agrees at 10 bases. CDR1 and CDR2 (germline): LNHDA, SQIVND (reference sequence). The CDR3 is 17 residues long. After removal of 3 bases from V and 0 bases from J, the junction contained 5 bases not matched to a gene. The DNA for the CDR3 is TGTGCCAGTAGTATGGGGACAGGGGCTTATAGCAATCAGCCCCAGCATTTT. Translated, it gives CASSMGTGAYSNQPQHF.